This T cell receptor beta chain stems from a study of blood T cell repertoires in COVID-19. Turning to the study itself: COVID-19 samples collected from the United States, Italy and Spain covered acute and convalescent phases.

Germline V gene sequence: CDR1 MNHEY, CDR2 SMNVEV (reference sequence). Unmatched junction bases numbered 5, after V lost 4 bases and J lost 2 bases. This CDR3 region has 15 residues. TCRdb's copy holds only in-frame clones and misses some; the assay was immunoSEQ multiplex PCR. The data hold over 100,000 clones, with 85% observed a single time. The sequencing input was peripheral blood. This chain joins TRBV27 and TRBJ1-2; TRBD1 aligns across 9 bases. The source is a man older than 75 with acute or convalescent COVID-19. This CDR3 is CASSSRDRANYGYTF. The CDR3 DNA reads as TGTGCCAGCAGTTCTCGGGACAGGGCAAACTATGGCTACACCTTC.